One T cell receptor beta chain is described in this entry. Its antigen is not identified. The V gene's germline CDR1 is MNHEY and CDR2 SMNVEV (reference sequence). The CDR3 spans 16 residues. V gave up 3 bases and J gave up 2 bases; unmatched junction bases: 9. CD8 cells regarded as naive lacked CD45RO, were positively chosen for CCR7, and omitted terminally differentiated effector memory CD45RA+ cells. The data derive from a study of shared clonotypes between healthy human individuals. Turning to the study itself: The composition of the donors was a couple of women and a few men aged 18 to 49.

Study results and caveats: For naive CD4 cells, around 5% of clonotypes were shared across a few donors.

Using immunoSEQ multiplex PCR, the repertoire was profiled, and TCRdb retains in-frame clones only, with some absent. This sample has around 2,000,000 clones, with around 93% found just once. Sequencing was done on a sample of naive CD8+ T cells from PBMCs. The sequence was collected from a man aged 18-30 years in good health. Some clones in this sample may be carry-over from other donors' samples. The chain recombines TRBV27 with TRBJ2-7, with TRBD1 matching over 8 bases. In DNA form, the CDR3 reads TGTGCCAGCAGTTTCTCGACAGGGGTTGTTGCCTACGAGCAGTACTTC. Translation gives CASSFSTGVVAYEQYF.